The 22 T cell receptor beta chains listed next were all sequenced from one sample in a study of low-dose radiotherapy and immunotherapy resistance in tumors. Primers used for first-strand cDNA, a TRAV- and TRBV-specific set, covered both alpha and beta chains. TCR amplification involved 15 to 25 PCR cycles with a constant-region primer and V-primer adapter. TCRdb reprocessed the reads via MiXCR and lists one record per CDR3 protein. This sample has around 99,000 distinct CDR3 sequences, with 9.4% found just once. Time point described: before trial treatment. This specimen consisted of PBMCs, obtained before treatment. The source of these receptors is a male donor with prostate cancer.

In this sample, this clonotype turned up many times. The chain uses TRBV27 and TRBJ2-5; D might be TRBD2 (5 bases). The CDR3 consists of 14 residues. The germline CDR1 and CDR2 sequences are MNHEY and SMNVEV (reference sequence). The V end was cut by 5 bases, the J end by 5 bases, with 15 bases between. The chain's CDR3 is CASSPPGLLETQYF. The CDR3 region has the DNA TGTGCCAGCAGTCCCCCCGGACTTCTGGAGACCCAGTACTTC.

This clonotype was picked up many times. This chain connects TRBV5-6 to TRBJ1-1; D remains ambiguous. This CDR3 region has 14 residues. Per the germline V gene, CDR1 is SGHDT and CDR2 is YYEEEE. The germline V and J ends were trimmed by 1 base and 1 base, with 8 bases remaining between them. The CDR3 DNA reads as TGTGCCAGCAGCTTGTTGGCCGGGAACACTGAAGCTTTCTTT. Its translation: CASSLLAGNTEAFF.

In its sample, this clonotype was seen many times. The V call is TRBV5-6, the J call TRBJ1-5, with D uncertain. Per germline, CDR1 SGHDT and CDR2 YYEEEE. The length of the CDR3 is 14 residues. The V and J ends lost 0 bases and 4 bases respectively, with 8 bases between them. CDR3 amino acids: CASSLVGQNQPQHF. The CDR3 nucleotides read TGTGCCAGCAGCTTGGTGGGTCAGAATCAGCCCCAGCATTTT.

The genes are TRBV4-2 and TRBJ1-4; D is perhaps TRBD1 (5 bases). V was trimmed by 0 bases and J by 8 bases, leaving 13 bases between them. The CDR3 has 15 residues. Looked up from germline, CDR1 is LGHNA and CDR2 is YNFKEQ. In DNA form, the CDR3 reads TGTGCCAGCAGCCAAGATGGACGGGGGGACGAAAAACTGTTTTTT. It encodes CASSQDGRGDEKLFF.

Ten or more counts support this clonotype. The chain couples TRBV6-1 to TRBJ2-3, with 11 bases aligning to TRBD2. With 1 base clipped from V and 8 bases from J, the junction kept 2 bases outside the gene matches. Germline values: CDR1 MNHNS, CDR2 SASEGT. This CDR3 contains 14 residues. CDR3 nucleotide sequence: TGTGCCAGCAGTGAAGGGCTAGCGGGAGGTACGCAGTATTTT. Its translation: CASSEGLAGGTQYF.

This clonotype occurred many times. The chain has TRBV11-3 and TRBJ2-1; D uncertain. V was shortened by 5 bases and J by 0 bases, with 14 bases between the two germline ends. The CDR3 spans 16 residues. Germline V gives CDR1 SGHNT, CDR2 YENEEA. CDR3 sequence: CASSIQATSSYNEQFF. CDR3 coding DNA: TGTGCCAGCAGCATCCAGGCCACGAGCTCCTACAATGAGCAGTTCTTC.

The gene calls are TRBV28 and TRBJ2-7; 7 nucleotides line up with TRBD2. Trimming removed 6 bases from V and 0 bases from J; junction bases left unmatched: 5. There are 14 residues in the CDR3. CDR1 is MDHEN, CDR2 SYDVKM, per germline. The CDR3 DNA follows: TGTGCCAGCAGCCCCCGCGGGGGCTCCTACGAGCAGTACTTC. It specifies CASSPRGGSYEQYF.

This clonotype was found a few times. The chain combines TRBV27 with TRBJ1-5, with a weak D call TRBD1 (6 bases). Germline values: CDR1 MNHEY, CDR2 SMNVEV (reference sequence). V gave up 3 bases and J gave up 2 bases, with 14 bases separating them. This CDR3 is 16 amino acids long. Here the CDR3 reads CASSLGRGNGNQPQHF. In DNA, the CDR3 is TGTGCCAGCAGTTTGGGCAGGGGAAATGGCAATCAGCCCCAGCATTTT.

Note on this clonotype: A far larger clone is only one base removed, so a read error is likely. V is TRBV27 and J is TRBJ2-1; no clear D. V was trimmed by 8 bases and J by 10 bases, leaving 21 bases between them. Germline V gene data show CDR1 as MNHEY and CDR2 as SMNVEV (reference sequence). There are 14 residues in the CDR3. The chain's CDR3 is CASLSYDATYEQFF. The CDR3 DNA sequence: TGTGCCAGCCTGTCCTATGACGCCACCTACGAGCAGTTCTTC.

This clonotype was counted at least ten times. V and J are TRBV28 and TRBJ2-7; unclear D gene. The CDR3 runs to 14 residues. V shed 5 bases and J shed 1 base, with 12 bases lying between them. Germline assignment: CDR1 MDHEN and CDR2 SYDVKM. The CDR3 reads CASSPSGLSYEQYF. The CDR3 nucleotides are TGTGCCAGCAGTCCCTCCGGCCTGTCCTACGAGCAGTACTTC.

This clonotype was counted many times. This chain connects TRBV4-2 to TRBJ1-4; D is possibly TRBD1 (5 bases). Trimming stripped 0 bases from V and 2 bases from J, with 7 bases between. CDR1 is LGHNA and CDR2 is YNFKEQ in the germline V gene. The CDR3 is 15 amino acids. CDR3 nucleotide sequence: TGTGCCAGCAGCCAAGACCGACAGACTAATGAAAAACTGTTTTTT. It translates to CASSQDRQTNEKLFF.

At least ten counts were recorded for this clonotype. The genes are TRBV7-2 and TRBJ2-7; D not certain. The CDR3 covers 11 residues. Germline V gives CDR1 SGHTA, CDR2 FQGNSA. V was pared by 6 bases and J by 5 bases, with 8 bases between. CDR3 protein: CASSFLNEQYF. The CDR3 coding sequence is TGTGCCAGCAGTTTTCTGAACGAGCAGTACTTC.

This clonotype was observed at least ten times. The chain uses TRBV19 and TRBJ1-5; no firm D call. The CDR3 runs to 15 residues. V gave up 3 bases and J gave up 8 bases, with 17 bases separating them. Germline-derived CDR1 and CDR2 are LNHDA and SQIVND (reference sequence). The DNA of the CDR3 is TGTGCCAGTAGTATGGTGGCAGTTCCCATGGAGCCCCAGCATTTT. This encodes CASSMVAVPMEPQHF.

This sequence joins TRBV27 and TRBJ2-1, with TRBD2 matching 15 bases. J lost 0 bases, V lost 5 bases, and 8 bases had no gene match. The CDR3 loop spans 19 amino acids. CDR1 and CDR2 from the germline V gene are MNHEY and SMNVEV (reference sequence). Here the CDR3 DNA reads TGTGCCAGCAGTCCCGGACTAGCGGGGGGGAAGAGCTCCTACAATGAGCAGTTCTTC. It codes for CASSPGLAGGKSSYNEQFF.

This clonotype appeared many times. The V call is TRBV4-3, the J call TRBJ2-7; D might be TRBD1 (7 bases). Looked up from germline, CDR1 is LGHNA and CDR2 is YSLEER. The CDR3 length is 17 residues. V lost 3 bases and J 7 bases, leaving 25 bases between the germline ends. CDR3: CASSQEGTDALGVEQYF. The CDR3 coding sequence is TGCGCCAGCAGCCAGGAGGGGACAGACGCCCTCGGGGTTGAGCAGTACTTC.

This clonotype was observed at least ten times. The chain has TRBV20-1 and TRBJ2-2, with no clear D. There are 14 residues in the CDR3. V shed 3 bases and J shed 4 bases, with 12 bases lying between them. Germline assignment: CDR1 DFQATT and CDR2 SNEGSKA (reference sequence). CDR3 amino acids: CSARAGSSTGELFF. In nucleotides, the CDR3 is TGCAGTGCTAGGGCTGGGTCGAGCACCGGGGAGCTGTTTTTT.

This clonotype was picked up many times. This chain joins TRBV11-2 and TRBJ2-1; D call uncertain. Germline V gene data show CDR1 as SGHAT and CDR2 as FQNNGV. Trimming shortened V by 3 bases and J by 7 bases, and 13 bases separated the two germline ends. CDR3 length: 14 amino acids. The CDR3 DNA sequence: TGTGCCAGCAGCTTGACGGACGCTATTAATGAGCAGTTCTTC. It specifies CASSLTDAINEQFF. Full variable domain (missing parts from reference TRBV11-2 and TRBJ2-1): EAGVAQSPRYKIIEKRQSVAFWCNPISGHATLYWYQQILGQGPKLLIQFQNNGVVDDSQLPKDRFSAERLKGVDSTLKIQPAKLEDSAVYLCASSLTDAINEQFFGPGTRLTVL.

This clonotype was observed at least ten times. In DNA, the CDR3 is TGCAGCGTTGCGGGGGGAGGCGGCTACACCTTC. It codes for CSVAGGGGYTF. V usage is TRBV29-1 and J usage is TRBJ1-2; possible D gene TRBD1, 5 bases. Looked up from germline, CDR1 is SQVTM and CDR2 is ANQGSEA. Trimming cost V 4 bases and J 8 bases, with 11 bases left between them. The CDR3 is 11 residues long.

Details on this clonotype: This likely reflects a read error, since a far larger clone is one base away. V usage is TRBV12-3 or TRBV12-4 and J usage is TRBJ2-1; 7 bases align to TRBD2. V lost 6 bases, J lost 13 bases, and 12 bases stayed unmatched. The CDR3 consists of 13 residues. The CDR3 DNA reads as TGTGCCAGCAGCCTGGGGAGGGGAGAGACCCAGTTCTTC. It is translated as CASSLGRGETQFF.

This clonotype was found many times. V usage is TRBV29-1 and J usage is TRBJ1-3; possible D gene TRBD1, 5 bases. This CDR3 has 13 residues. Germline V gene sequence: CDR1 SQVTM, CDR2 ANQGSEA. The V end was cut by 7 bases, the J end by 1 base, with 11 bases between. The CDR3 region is CSGVGGSGNTIYF. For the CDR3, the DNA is TGCAGCGGGGTGGGGGGGTCTGGAAACACCATATATTTT.

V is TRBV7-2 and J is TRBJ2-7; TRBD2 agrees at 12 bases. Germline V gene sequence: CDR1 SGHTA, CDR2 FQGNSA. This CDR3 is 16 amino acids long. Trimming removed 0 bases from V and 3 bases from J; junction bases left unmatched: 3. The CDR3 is CASSLAETSGSYEQYF. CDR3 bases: TGTGCCAGCAGCTTAGCGGAGACTAGCGGGAGCTACGAGCAGTACTTC. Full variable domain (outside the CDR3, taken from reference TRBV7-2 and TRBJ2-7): GAGVSQSPSNKVTEKGKDVELRCDPISGHTALYWYRQSLGQGLEFLIYFQGNSAPDKSGLPSDRFSAERTGGSVSTLTIQRTQQEDSAVYLCASSLAETSGSYEQYFGPGTRLTVT.

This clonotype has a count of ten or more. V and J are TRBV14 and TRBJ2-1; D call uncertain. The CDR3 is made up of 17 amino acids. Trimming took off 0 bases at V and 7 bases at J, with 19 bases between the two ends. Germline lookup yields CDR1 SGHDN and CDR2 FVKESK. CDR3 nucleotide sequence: TGTGCCAGCAGCCAAGATTCCCCGTCTAGGCGCCGGAATGAGCAGTTCTTC. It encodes CASSQDSPSRRRNEQFF.